This T cell receptor beta chain stems from a study of control samples from healthy donors and cancer patients. Assay: immunoSEQ multiplex PCR; the TCRdb copy retains only in-frame clones and omits some. The repertoire consists of under 95,000 clones, with 90% to 95% occurring once and the leading ten covering around 1%. There are 17 residues in the CDR3. From germline, CDR1 is SGHRS and CDR2 YFSETQ. The J segment lost 6 bases and the V segment lost 0 bases, leaving 8 bases of the junction unmatched. This TCR was sampled from a woman under 40 in good health. The chain carries TRBV5-1 and TRBJ2-1; the match to TRBD2 covers 11 bases. The specimen sequenced was blood. CDR3 sequence reads: CASSLVLAGDRVNEQFF. CDR3 nucleotides: TGCGCCAGCAGCTTGGTACTAGCGGGAGATCGGGTCAATGAGCAGTTCTTC.